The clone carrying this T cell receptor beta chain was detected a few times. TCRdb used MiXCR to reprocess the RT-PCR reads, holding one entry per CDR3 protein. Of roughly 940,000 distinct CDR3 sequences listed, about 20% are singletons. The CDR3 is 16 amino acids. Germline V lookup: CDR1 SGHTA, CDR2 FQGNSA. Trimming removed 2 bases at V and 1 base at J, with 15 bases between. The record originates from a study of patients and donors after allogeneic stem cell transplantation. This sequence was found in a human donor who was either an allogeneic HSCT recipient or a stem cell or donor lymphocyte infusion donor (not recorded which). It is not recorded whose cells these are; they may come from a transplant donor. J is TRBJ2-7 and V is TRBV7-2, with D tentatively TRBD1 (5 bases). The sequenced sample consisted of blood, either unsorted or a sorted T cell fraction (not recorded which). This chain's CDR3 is CASSLRGSPFSYEQYF. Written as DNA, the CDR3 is TGTGCCAGCAGCTTAAGGGGTAGTCCTTTTTCCTACGAGCAGTACTTC. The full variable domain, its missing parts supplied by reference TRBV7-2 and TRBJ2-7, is GAGVSQSPSNKVTEKGKDVELRCDPISGHTALYWYRQSLGQGLEFLIYFQGNSAPDKSGLPSDRFSAERTGGSVSTLTIQRTQQEDSAVYLCASSLRGSPFSYEQYFGPGTRLTVT.